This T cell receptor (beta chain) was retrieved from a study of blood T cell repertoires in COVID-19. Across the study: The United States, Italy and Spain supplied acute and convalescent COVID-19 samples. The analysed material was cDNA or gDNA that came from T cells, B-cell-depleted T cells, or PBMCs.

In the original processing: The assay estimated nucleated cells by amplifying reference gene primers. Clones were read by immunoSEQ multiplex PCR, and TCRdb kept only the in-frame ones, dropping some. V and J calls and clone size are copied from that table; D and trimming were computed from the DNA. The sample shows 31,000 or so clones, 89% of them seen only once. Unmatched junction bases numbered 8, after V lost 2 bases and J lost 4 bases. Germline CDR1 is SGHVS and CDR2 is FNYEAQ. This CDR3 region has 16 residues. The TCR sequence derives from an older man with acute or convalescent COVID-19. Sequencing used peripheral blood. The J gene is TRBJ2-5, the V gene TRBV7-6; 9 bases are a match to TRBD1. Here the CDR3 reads CASSLRGPDRGETQYF. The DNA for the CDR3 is TGTGCCAGCAGCTTAAGGGGCCCGGACAGGGGAGAGACCCAGTACTTC.